The sequence of this TCR beta chain was determined in a study of T-cell memory formation after mild COVID-19. General study findings and limits: Memory cells collected pre-infection included some clones that later responded, suggesting cross-reactive memory joined. Clones contracting over day 15 to 85 were CD4/CD8 balanced, with later expanders leaning CD4+.

After removal of 4 bases from V and 5 bases from J, the junction contained 8 bases not matched to a gene. This CDR3 contains 15 residues. Per the germline V gene, CDR1 is LGHNA and CDR2 is YNFKEQ. This clonotype was picked up a small number of times. Antigen unknown. TCRdb passed the 5' RACE reads through MiXCR, listing each CDR3 protein once. The table has 450,000 to 700,000 distinct CDR3 sequences, roughly 18% seen once. The rearrangement links TRBV4-2 to TRBJ2-3; TRBD2 aligns across 8 bases. The TCR sequence derives from an adult woman who had mild COVID-19 (a few samples of this study predate the infection). Cell type and time point are not known. The specimen was PBMCs or a T cell subset sorted from them (not recorded which). Written as DNA, the CDR3 is TGTGCCAGCAGCCTTCATGCAGCGGGAGAAGATACGCAGTATTTT. Protein: CASSLHAAGEDTQYF.